This TCR beta chain was documented in a study of T cell responses to AZD1222 COVID-19 vaccine. The germline CDR1 and CDR2 sequences are SGHRS and YFSETQ. CDR3 size: 14 residues. Trimming stripped 3 bases from V and 1 base from J, with 9 bases between. A remark on this clone: As yet, its antigen is unknown.

Study results and caveats: Only six or seven AZD1222 recipients tested seropositive at baseline. At 160-218 and 743-854, vaccine-associated CD4 TCRs were dominant, and they spanned spike.

The table came from immunoSEQ multiplex PCR; TCRdb's copy has only in-frame clones and leaves some out. The sample has about 69,000 clones, 83% seen once. The chain employs TRBV5-1 and TRBJ2-3, with no clear D. This sequence originates from an adult who received the AZD1222 COVID-19 vaccine. Here the sequenced sample was peripheral blood, taken 28 days after the second AZD1222 dose. CDR3 sequence: CASSSVPGTDTQYF. For the CDR3, the DNA is TGCGCCAGCAGCTCCGTTCCGGGCACAGATACGCAGTATTTT.